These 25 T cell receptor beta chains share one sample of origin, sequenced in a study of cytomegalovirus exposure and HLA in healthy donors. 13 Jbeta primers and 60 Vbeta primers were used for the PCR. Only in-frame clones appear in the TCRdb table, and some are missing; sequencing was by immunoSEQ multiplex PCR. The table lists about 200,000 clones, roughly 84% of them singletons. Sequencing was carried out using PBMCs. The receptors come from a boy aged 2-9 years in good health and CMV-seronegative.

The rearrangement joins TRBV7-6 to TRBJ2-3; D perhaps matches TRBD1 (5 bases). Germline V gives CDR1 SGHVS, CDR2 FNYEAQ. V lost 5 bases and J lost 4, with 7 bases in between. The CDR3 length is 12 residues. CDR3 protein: CASSTGSDTQYF. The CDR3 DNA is TGTGCCAGCAGCACAGGCTCAGATACGCAGTATTTT.

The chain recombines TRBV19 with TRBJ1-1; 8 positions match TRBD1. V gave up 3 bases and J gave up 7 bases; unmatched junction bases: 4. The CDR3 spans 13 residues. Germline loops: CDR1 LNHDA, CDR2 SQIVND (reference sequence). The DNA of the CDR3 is TGTGCCAGTAGTATGACAGGGGAGGGTGAAGCTTTCTTT. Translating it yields CASSMTGEGEAFF.

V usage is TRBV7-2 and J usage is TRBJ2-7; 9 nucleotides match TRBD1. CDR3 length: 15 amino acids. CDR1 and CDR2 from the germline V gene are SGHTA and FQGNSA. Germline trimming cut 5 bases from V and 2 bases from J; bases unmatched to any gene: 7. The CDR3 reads CASSRDRAVPYEQYF. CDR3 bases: TGTGCCAGCAGCCGGGACAGGGCGGTCCCCTACGAGCAGTACTTC.

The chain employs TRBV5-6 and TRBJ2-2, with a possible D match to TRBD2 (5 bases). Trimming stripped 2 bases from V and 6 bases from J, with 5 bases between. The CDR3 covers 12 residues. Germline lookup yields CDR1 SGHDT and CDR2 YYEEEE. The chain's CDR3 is CASSFSAGELFF. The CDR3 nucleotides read TGTGCCAGCAGCTTTAGCGCCGGGGAGCTGTTTTTT.

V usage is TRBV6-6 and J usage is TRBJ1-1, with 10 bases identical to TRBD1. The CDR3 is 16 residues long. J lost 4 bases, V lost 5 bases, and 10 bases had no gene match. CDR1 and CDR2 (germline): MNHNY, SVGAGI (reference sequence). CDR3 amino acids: CASSPRQGARATEAFF. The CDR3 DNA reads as TGTGCCAGCAGTCCCCGACAGGGGGCGCGGGCCACTGAAGCTTTCTTT.

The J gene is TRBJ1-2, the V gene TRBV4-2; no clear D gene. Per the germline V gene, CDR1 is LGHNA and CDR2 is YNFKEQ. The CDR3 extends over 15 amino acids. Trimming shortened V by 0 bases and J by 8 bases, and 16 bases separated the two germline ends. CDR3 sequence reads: CASSQEVSVVSGYTF. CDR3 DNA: TGTGCCAGCAGCCAAGAGGTGTCAGTAGTTAGCGGCTACACCTTC.

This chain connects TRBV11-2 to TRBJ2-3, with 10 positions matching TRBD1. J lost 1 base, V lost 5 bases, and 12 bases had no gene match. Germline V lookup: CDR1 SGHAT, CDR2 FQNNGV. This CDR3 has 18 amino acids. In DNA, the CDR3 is TGTGCCAGCAGCGGAACACCGGGACAGGGGTTTGGCACAGATACGCAGTATTTT. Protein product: CASSGTPGQGFGTDTQYF.

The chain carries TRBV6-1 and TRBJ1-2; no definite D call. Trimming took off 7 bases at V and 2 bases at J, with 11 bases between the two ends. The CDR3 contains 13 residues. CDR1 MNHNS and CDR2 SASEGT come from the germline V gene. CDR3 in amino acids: CASIPQYNYGYTF. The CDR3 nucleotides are TGTGCCAGCATCCCCCAGTACAACTATGGCTACACCTTC.

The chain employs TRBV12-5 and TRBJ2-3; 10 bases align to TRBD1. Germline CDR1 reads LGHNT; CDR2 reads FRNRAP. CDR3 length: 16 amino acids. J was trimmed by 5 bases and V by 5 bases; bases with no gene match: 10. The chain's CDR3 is CASGILPGTGEDTQYF. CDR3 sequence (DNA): TGTGCTAGTGGTATACTCCCTGGGACAGGGGAAGATACGCAGTATTTT.

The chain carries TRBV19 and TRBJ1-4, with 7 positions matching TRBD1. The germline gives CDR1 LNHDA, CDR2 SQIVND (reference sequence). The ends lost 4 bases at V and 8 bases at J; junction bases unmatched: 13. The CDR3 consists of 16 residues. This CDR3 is CASSTPRQGEYEKLFF. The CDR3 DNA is TGTGCCAGTAGTACCCCTCGACAGGGAGAATACGAAAAACTGTTTTTT.

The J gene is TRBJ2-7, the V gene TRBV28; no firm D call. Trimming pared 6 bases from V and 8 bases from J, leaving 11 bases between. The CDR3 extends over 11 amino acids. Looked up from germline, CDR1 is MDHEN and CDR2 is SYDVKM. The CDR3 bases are TGTGCCAGCAGCTCCGGAGTCAAGCAGTACTTC. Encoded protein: CASSSGVKQYF.

This chain's CDR3 is CASSAGGTGYGNTEAFF. The CDR3 nucleotides are TGTGCCAGCAGCGCAGGGGGGACAGGGTATGGGAACACTGAAGCTTTCTTT. This chain joins TRBV9 and TRBJ1-1; 9 bases agree with TRBD1. V lost 3 bases and J lost 1; bases outside the gene matches: 10. This CDR3 is 17 amino acids long. Germline values: CDR1 SGDLS, CDR2 YYNGEE.

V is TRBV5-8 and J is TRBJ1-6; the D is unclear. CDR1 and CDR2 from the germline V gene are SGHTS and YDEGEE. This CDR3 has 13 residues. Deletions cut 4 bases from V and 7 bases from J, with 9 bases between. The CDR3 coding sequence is TGTGCCAGCAGCAGGAGGAGGAATTCACCCCTCCACTTT. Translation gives CASSRRRNSPLHF. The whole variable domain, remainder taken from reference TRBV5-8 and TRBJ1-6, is EAGVTQSPTHLIKTRGQQATLRCSPISGHTSVYWYQQALGLGLQFLLWYDEGEERNRGNFPPRFSGRQFPNYSSELNVNALELEDSALYLCASSRRRNSPLHFGNGTRLTVT.

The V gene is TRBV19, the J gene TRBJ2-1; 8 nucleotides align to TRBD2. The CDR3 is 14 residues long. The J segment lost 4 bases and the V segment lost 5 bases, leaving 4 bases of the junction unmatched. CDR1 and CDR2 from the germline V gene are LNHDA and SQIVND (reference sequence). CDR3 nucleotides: TGTGCCAGTAGTCCCAGCGGGAGTTACAATGAGCAGTTCTTC. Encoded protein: CASSPSGSYNEQFF.

CDR3 sequence reads: CSATSSGANVLTF. The CDR3 coding sequence is TGCAGCGCTACGAGCTCTGGGGCCAACGTCCTGACTTTC. The rearrangement uses TRBV29-1 and TRBJ2-6; D remains ambiguous. In germline, CDR1 is SQVTM, CDR2 ANQGSEA. V lost 7 bases to trimming and J lost 0 bases, with 7 bases between them. There are 13 residues in the CDR3.

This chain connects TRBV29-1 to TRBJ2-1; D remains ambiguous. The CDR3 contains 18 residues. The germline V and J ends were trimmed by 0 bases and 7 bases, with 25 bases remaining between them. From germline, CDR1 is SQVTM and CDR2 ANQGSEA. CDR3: CSVEESSLVGLVQNEQFF. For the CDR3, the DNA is TGCAGCGTTGAAGAGTCCTCGCTCGTCGGGTTAGTGCAAAATGAGCAGTTCTTC.

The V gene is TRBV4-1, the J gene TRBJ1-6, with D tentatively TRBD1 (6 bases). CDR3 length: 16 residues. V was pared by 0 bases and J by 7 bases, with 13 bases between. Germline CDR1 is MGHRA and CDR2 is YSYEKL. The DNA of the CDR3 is TGCGCCAGCAGCCAAGATAGTACAGGGCGAAATTCACCCCTCCACTTT. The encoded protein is CASSQDSTGRNSPLHF.

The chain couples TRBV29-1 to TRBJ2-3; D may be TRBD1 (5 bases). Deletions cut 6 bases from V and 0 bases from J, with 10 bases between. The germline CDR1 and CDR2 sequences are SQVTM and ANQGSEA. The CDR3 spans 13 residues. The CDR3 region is CSVRQTSTDTQYF. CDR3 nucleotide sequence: TGCAGCGTCAGACAGACGAGCACAGATACGCAGTATTTT.

CDR3 amino acids: CASSQDRGDLGEKLFF. The CDR3 coding sequence is TGTGCCAGCAGCCAAGATCGCGGGGACTTGGGTGAAAAACTGTTTTTT. The chain couples TRBV14 to TRBJ1-4, with a tentative D call TRBD1 (5 bases). Trimming removed 0 bases from V and 7 bases from J, with 15 bases in between. This CDR3 comprises 16 residues. Germline V gives CDR1 SGHDN, CDR2 FVKESK.

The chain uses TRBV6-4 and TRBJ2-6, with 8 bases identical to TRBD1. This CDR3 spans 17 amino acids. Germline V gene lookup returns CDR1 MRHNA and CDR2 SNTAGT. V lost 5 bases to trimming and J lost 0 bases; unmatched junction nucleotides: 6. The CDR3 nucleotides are TGTGCCAGCAGTCCGGGACAGGCCCCCTCTGGGGCCAACGTCCTGACTTTC. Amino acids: CASSPGQAPSGANVLTF.

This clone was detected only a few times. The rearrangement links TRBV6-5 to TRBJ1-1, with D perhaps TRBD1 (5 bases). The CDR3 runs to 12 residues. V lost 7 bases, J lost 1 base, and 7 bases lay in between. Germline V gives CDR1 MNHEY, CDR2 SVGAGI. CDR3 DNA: TGTGCCAGCATACAGGAGAACACTGAAGCTTTCTTT. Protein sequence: CASIQENTEAFF.

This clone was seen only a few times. For the CDR3, the DNA is TGTGCCAGCAGCGCGGACAGCAAAGGAGAGACCCAGTACTTC. Translated, it gives CASSADSKGETQYF. The chain recombines TRBV5-4 with TRBJ2-5; a weak D match, TRBD1 (6 bases). The germline V and J ends were trimmed by 4 bases and 4 bases, with 14 bases remaining between them. There are 14 residues in the CDR3. Germline V gene data show CDR1 as SGHNT and CDR2 as YYREEE (reference sequence).

The CDR3 DNA is TGTGCCAGTACCGCCGGGACAGGGGACTACGAGCAGTACTTC. Its translation: CASTAGTGDYEQYF. The V gene is TRBV19, the J gene TRBJ2-7; TRBD1 agrees at 10 bases. The CDR3 length is 14 residues. The V and J ends lost 7 bases and 3 bases, in that order; junction bases with no gene match: 6. Germline V gene data show CDR1 as LNHDA and CDR2 as SQIVND (reference sequence). Full variable domain (remainder filled in from reference TRBV19 and TRBJ2-7): DGGITQSPKYLFRKEGQNVTLSCEQNLNHDAMYWYRQDPGQGLRLIYYSQIVNDFQKGDIAEGYSVSREKKESFPLTVTSAQKNPTAFYLCASTAGTGDYEQYFGPGTRLTVT.

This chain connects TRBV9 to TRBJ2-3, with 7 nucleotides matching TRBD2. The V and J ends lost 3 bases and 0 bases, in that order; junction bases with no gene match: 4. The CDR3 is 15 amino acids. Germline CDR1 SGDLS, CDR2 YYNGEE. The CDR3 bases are TGTGCCAGCAGCGATAGCGGGTATAGCACAGATACGCAGTATTTT. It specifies CASSDSGYSTDTQYF.

The DNA for the CDR3 is TGTGCCAGCAGCACTACAAGGAACACTGAAGCTTTCTTT. Translating gives CASSTTRNTEAFF. The chain joins TRBV11-3 to TRBJ1-1; no reliable D call. Between the trimmed V and J ends, which lost 5 bases and 1 base, there was a span of 8 bases. There are 13 residues in the CDR3. Germline V gene lookup returns CDR1 SGHNT and CDR2 YENEEA.